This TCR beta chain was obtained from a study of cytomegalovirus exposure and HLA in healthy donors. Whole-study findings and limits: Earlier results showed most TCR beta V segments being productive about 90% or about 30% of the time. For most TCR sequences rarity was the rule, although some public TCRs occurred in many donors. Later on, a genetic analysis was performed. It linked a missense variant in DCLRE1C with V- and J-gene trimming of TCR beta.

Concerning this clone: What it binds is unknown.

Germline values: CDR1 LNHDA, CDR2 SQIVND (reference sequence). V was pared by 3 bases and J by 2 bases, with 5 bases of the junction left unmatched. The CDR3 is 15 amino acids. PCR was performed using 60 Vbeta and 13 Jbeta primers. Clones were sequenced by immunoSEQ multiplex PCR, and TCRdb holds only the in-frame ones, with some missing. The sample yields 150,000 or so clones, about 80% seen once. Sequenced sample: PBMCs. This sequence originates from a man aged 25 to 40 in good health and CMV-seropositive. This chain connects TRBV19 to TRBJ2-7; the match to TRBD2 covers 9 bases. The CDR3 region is CASSISSSGTYEQYF. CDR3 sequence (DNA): TGTGCCAGTAGTATTTCGTCTAGCGGGACCTACGAGCAGTACTTC.